The rows below give T cell receptor beta chains drawn from one sample of a study of vaccination effects on CD4 cells after COVID-19. This table comes from immunoSEQ multiplex PCR, and its TCRdb copy is limited to in-frame clones, with some not included. The sample consists of nearly 35,000 clones, 73% of them appearing once. No antigens are known for them. The material was CD4+ T cells from PBMCs cultured with HCoV-OC43 spike peptides, obtained before COVID-19 vaccination. The receptors come from a human donor who received a COVID-19 vaccine. The CDR3 runs from the conserved cysteine through the conserved F or W. Fields, in order: clone size, D gene, V gene, J gene, CDR3 DNA, CDR3 protein. D genes are given only for firm matches. Size is stated for part of the rows, as once, few or many counts, or as a class when the clone is expanded.

clone_size: NA; d_call: TRBD1; v_call: TRBV6-5; j_call: TRBJ1-5; cdr3_nt: TGTGCCAGCAGTCAGACAGGGATCCACAATCAGCCCCAGCATTTT; cdr3_aa: CASSQTGIHNQPQHF
clone_size: NA; d_call: NA; v_call: TRBV30; j_call: TRBJ2-3; cdr3_nt: TGTGCCTGGAGGACCCGTCGACACACAGATACGCAGTATTTT; cdr3_aa: CAWRTRRHTDTQYF
clone_size: NA; d_call: TRBD1; v_call: TRBV6-5; j_call: TRBJ1-3; cdr3_nt: TGTGCCAGCATGGAGGACAGGAGCTCTGGAAACACCATATATTTT; cdr3_aa: CASMEDRSSGNTIYF
clone_size: NA; d_call: NA; v_call: TRBV4-2; j_call: TRBJ1-2; cdr3_nt: TGTGCCAGCAGCCAAGGTCGGAAGGGAGGAGATGGCTACACCTTC; cdr3_aa: CASSQGRKGGDGYTF
clone_size: NA; d_call: TRBD2; v_call: TRBV3-1/TRBV3-2; j_call: TRBJ2-1; cdr3_nt: TGTGCCAGCAGCTCCGGACTAGCGGGAGGACCATACAATGAGCAGTTCTTC; cdr3_aa: CASSSGLAGGPYNEQFF
clone_size: NA; d_call: NA; v_call: TRBV7-9; j_call: TRBJ2-3; cdr3_nt: TGTGCCAGCAGCTCTCGGGGGGCCCCCACAGATACGCAGTATTTT; cdr3_aa: CASSSRGAPTDTQYF
clone_size: once; d_call: TRBD1; v_call: TRBV20-1; j_call: TRBJ1-5; cdr3_nt: TGCAGTGCTAGTAGGGACAGGGACGGTCAGCCCCAGCATTTT; cdr3_aa: CSASRDRDGQPQHF
clone_size: NA; d_call: NA; v_call: TRBV5-1; j_call: TRBJ1-4; cdr3_nt: TGCGCCAGCAGCTTGCGGGGCGGCGGGTTCGCTAATGAAAAACTGTTTTTT; cdr3_aa: CASSLRGGGFANEKLFF
clone_size: NA; d_call: TRBD1; v_call: TRBV3-1/TRBV3-2; j_call: TRBJ1-2; cdr3_nt: TGTGCCAGCAGCCAAGAGCGGACAGGGAGCTATGGCTACACCTTC; cdr3_aa: CASSQERTGSYGYTF
clone_size: NA; d_call: NA; v_call: TRBV6-5; j_call: TRBJ1-1; cdr3_nt: TGTGCCAGCAGACACGGGGGCCCGGCTTTCTTT; cdr3_aa: CASRHGGPAFF
clone_size: NA; d_call: TRBD1; v_call: TRBV2; j_call: TRBJ2-5; cdr3_nt: TGTGCCAGCACCGGACAGGCGGGAGAGACCCAGTACTTC; cdr3_aa: CASTGQAGETQYF
clone_size: NA; d_call: NA; v_call: TRBV2; j_call: TRBJ2-3; cdr3_nt: TGTGCCAGCAGTTCGACAGGATCCCTTGCAGATACGCAGTATTTT; cdr3_aa: CASSSTGSLADTQYF
clone_size: NA; d_call: NA; v_call: TRBV5-6; j_call: TRBJ2-7; cdr3_nt: TGTGCCAGCAGCTTGAGAGGGACACTGTACTACGAGCAGTACTTC; cdr3_aa: CASSLRGTLYYEQYF
clone_size: NA; d_call: TRBD1; v_call: TRBV5-1; j_call: TRBJ1-6; cdr3_nt: TGCGCCAGCAGCTTGGCGGCAGGGGGGAATTCACCCCTCCACTTT; cdr3_aa: CASSLAAGGNSPLHF
clone_size: NA; d_call: NA; v_call: TRBV6-4; j_call: TRBJ1-1; cdr3_nt: TGTGCCAGCATCTCTCAACTCCGGGACATCCGGAGGGACACTGAAGCTTTCTTT; cdr3_aa: CASISQLRDIRRDTEAFF
clone_size: NA; d_call: NA; v_call: TRBV14; j_call: TRBJ2-3; cdr3_nt: TGTGCCAGCAGCCAAGATAGGATCGCCCCAGATACGCAGTATTTT; cdr3_aa: CASSQDRIAPDTQYF
clone_size: NA; d_call: NA; v_call: TRBV2; j_call: TRBJ1-3; cdr3_nt: TGTGCCAGCAGTGAACAGGGTTCTGGAAACACCATATATTTT; cdr3_aa: CASSEQGSGNTIYF
clone_size: NA; d_call: NA; v_call: TRBV19; j_call: TRBJ1-5; cdr3_nt: TGTGCCAGTAGCCTCGGAAGGATGAATCAGCCCCAGCATTTT; cdr3_aa: CASSLGRMNQPQHF
clone_size: few; d_call: NA; v_call: TRBV7-9; j_call: TRBJ1-1; cdr3_nt: TGTGCCAGCAGCTTAAGTCGGAACACTGAAGCTTTCTTT; cdr3_aa: CASSLSRNTEAFF
clone_size: NA; d_call: NA; v_call: TRBV7-9; j_call: TRBJ1-2; cdr3_nt: TGTGCCAGCAGCTTACCAGTCCTGGGCTACACCTTC; cdr3_aa: CASSLPVLGYTF
clone_size: NA; d_call: TRBD1; v_call: TRBV6-5; j_call: TRBJ2-3; cdr3_nt: TGTGCCAGCAGGCCCACAGGGGCAGATACGCAGTATTTT; cdr3_aa: CASRPTGADTQYF
clone_size: NA; d_call: TRBD1; v_call: TRBV29-1; j_call: TRBJ2-4; cdr3_nt: TGCAGCGTTGAAGGGCCAGGGGGAAACATTCAGTACTTC; cdr3_aa: CSVEGPGGNIQYF
clone_size: once; d_call: TRBD1; v_call: TRBV19; j_call: TRBJ2-1; cdr3_nt: TGTGCCAGTAGTAAGTACGTTGGGACAGGGAACAATGAGCAGTTCTTC; cdr3_aa: CASSKYVGTGNNEQFF
clone_size: NA; d_call: NA; v_call: TRBV7-2; j_call: TRBJ2-3; cdr3_nt: TGTGCCAGCAGCTTAACCCCGACAGCAGATACGCAGTATTTT; cdr3_aa: CASSLTPTADTQYF
clone_size: once; d_call: TRBD2; v_call: TRBV23-1; j_call: TRBJ2-5; cdr3_nt: TGCGCCAGCAGTCCCCGGGGGGGCTGTGGAGAGACCCAGTACTTC; cdr3_aa: CASSPRGGCGETQYF
clone_size: NA; d_call: TRBD1; v_call: TRBV5-1; j_call: TRBJ1-6; cdr3_nt: TGCGCCAGCAGCTTGGGGACAGGGGCCAATTCACCCCTCCACTTT; cdr3_aa: CASSLGTGANSPLHF
clone_size: once; d_call: TRBD1; v_call: TRBV9; j_call: TRBJ1-1; cdr3_nt: TGTGCCAGCAGCGATCGACAGGGGTACACCACTGAAGCTTTCTTT; cdr3_aa: CASSDRQGYTTEAFF
clone_size: NA; d_call: NA; v_call: TRBV7-2; j_call: TRBJ1-4; cdr3_nt: TGTGCCAGCAGCTTAAGGGCGGATAGGGAAAAACTGTTTTTT; cdr3_aa: CASSLRADREKLFF
clone_size: NA; d_call: TRBD1; v_call: TRBV28; j_call: TRBJ1-1; cdr3_nt: TGTGCCAGCACGACGCCGGGACAGGGTGGAGCTGAAGCTTTCTTT; cdr3_aa: CASTTPGQGGAEAFF
clone_size: few; d_call: NA; v_call: TRBV2; j_call: TRBJ1-3; cdr3_nt: TGTGCCAGCAGTGACCGGACAGACTCTGGAAACACCATATATTTT; cdr3_aa: CASSDRTDSGNTIYF
clone_size: NA; d_call: NA; v_call: TRBV28; j_call: TRBJ1-5; cdr3_nt: TGTGCCAGCAGTTTAGCGCTGATCAATCAGCCCCAGCATTTT; cdr3_aa: CASSLALINQPQHF
clone_size: NA; d_call: NA; v_call: TRBV5-1; j_call: TRBJ2-7; cdr3_nt: TGCGCCAGCCGATCCGGGACTGACCCCTACGAGCAGTACTTC; cdr3_aa: CASRSGTDPYEQYF
clone_size: NA; d_call: TRBD2; v_call: TRBV2; j_call: TRBJ2-1; cdr3_nt: TGTGCCAGCAGTAGCGGGAGGGCCTTCAATGAGCAGTTCTTC; cdr3_aa: CASSSGRAFNEQFF
clone_size: NA; d_call: TRBD1; v_call: TRBV13; j_call: TRBJ1-1; cdr3_nt: TGTGCCAGCAGCTTCTTGATCAGGGGGCCCAAGTGGACTGAAGCTTTCTTT; cdr3_aa: CASSFLIRGPKWTEAFF
clone_size: NA; d_call: TRBD2; v_call: TRBV5-5; j_call: TRBJ2-7; cdr3_nt: TGTGCCAGCAGCACGGGACTAGCGGGGAACTACGAGCAGTACTTC; cdr3_aa: CASSTGLAGNYEQYF
clone_size: NA; d_call: TRBD2; v_call: TRBV7-2; j_call: TRBJ2-5; cdr3_nt: TGTGCCAGCAGCTTAGTCGGAACTAGCGGGGCAGAGACCCAGTACTTC; cdr3_aa: CASSLVGTSGAETQYF
clone_size: NA; d_call: NA; v_call: TRBV30; j_call: TRBJ1-3; cdr3_nt: TGTGCCTGGAGGACGGATGGAAACACCATATATTTT; cdr3_aa: CAWRTDGNTIYF
clone_size: many; d_call: NA; v_call: TRBV4-2; j_call: TRBJ2-5; cdr3_nt: TGTGCCAGCAGCCGCCAGCTCCAAGAGACCCAGTACTTC; cdr3_aa: CASSRQLQETQYF
clone_size: NA; d_call: NA; v_call: TRBV6-5; j_call: TRBJ1-2; cdr3_nt: TGTGCCAGCAGCAGGCAAAACTATGGCTACACCTTC; cdr3_aa: CASSRQNYGYTF
clone_size: NA; d_call: TRBD1; v_call: TRBV19; j_call: TRBJ2-7; cdr3_nt: TGTGCCAGTAGTACTCCTCGGACAGGGACCCCCTACGAGCAGTACTTC; cdr3_aa: CASSTPRTGTPYEQYF
clone_size: NA; d_call: NA; v_call: TRBV27; j_call: TRBJ2-3; cdr3_nt: TGTGCCAGCAGTTCATATACAGATACGCAGTATTTT; cdr3_aa: CASSSYTDTQYF